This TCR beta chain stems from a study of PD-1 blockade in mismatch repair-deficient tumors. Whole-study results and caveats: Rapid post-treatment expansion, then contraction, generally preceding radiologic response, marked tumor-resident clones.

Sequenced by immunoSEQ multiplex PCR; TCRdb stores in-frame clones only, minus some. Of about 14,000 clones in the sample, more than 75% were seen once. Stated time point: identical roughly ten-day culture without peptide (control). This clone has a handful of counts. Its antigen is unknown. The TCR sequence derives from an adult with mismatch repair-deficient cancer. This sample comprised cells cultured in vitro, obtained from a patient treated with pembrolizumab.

The CDR3 DNA reads TGTGCCAGCAGCAGTGACAGGGGGCCCGGCTACACCTTC. This codes for CASSSDRGPGYTF. The V and J genes are TRBV27 and TRBJ1-2; 10 bases line up with TRBD1. Germline V gives CDR1 MNHEY, CDR2 SMNVEV (reference sequence). The length of the CDR3 is 13 residues. V lost 6 bases and J lost 8; bases outside the gene matches: 6.